These 23 T cell receptor beta chains came from one sample sequenced in a study of shared clonotypes between healthy human individuals. CD45RO-negative, CCR7-positively selected cells formed the naive CD8 fraction, excluding terminally differentiated effector memory CD45RA+ cells. TCRdb's copy holds only in-frame clones and misses some; the assay was immunoSEQ multiplex PCR. The data hold 1.5 million to 2.5 million clones, with about 95% observed a single time. Sequencing input: naive CD8+ T cells sorted from blood. The receptor set was obtained from a man aged 18 to 29 in good health.

The rearrangement joins TRBV10-1 to TRBJ2-3, with D tentatively TRBD1 (6 bases). Germline CDR1 WNHNN, CDR2 SYGVQD (reference sequence). The CDR3 spans 14 residues. V was clipped by 8 bases and J by 4 bases, with 16 bases between them. The CDR3: CASSDSDAADTQYF. DNA of the CDR3: TGCGCCAGCTCGGACAGCGATGCGGCAGATACGCAGTATTTT.

A single count supports this clone. The chain links TRBV6-5 to TRBJ2-1; no definite D call. The germline V and J ends were trimmed by 0 bases and 8 bases, with 14 bases remaining between them. Germline CDR1 is MNHEY and CDR2 is SVGAGI. The CDR3 has 15 amino acids. This chain's CDR3 is CASSYSPEDLDEQFF. In DNA form, the CDR3 reads TGTGCCAGCAGTTACTCCCCAGAAGATTTGGATGAGCAGTTCTTC.

The J gene is TRBJ2-7, the V gene TRBV4-3; D gene unclear. This CDR3 region has 14 residues. V lost 0 bases and J 0 bases, leaving 6 bases between the germline ends. In germline, CDR1 is LGHNA, CDR2 YSLEER. The CDR3 region has the DNA TGCGCCAGCAGCCAAGATCACCCCTCCTACGAGCAGTACTTC. Translated, it gives CASSQDHPSYEQYF.

The chain uses TRBV28 and TRBJ1-5, with a tentative D call TRBD1 (6 bases). Per the germline V gene, CDR1 is MDHEN and CDR2 is SYDVKM. V was trimmed by 6 bases and J by 3 bases, leaving 18 bases between them. The CDR3 consists of 16 residues. The CDR3 region is CASSLLQDSPNQPQHF. The CDR3 region has the DNA TGTGCCAGCAGCCTTCTCCAGGACAGCCCCAATCAGCCCCAGCATTTT.

The chain links TRBV5-4 to TRBJ2-1, with D unresolved. The germline gives CDR1 SGHNT, CDR2 YYREEE (reference sequence). This CDR3 contains 16 residues. The V end lost 2 bases, the J end lost 6 bases, and 18 bases lay between the germline ends. The CDR3 DNA is TGTGCCAGCAGCTTCGGTGTCGGTGCAGCAGGCAATGAGCAGTTCTTC. Its translation: CASSFGVGAAGNEQFF. Together with reference TRBV5-4 and TRBJ2-1, the CDR3 gives the full variable domain: ETGVTQSPTHLIKTRGQQVTLRCSSQSGHNTVSWYQQALGQGPQFIFQYYREEENGRGNFPPRFSGLQFPNYSSELNVNALELDDSALYLCASSFGVGAAGNEQFFGPGTRLTVL.

V and J are TRBV9 and TRBJ2-1; 10 nucleotides agree with TRBD1. CDR3 length: 19 amino acids. Germline V lookup: CDR1 SGDLS, CDR2 YYNGEE. V gave up 0 bases and J gave up 0 bases; unmatched junction bases: 9. The CDR3 sequence is CASSVVSGQGMSSYNEQFF. CDR3 coding DNA: TGTGCCAGCAGCGTAGTGTCGGGACAGGGGATGAGCTCCTACAATGAGCAGTTCTTC.

This clone appeared a single time. The chain employs TRBV5-8 and TRBJ2-1; D uncertain. CDR3 length: 12 amino acids. Germline V CDR1 and CDR2: SGHTS, YDEGEE. The V end lost 3 bases, the J end lost 6 bases, and 7 bases lay between the germline ends. The CDR3 spells CASSSLGNEQFF. CDR3 sequence (DNA): TGTGCCAGCAGCTCCCTTGGCAATGAGCAGTTCTTC.

The rearrangement uses TRBV14 and TRBJ2-3; TRBD2 might be the D (6 bases). The V end was cut by 6 bases, the J end by 4 bases, with 17 bases between. Looked up from germline, CDR1 is SGHDN and CDR2 is FVKESK. This CDR3 has 15 amino acids. CDR3 nucleotide sequence: TGTGCCAGCAGTCCATGGAGCGGGCTCTCAGATACGCAGTATTTT. Translating it yields CASSPWSGLSDTQYF. Variable domain in full (rest from reference TRBV14 and TRBJ2-3): EAGVTQFPSHSVIEKGQTVTLRCDPISGHDNLYWYRRVMGKEIKFLLHFVKESKQDESGMPNNRFLAERTGGTYSTLKVQPAELEDSGVYFCASSPWSGLSDTQYFGPGTRLTVL.

The chain recombines TRBV29-1 with TRBJ1-1, with D hard to call. The CDR3 runs 9 residues. V dropped 5 bases and J dropped 5 bases, with 3 bases sitting between them. From germline, CDR1 is SQVTM and CDR2 ANQGSEA. The CDR3 DNA sequence: TGCAGCGTTTTTACTGAAGCTTTCTTT. The encoded protein is CSVFTEAFF.

The chain couples TRBV9 to TRBJ2-7; 7 bases map to TRBD1. The CDR3 runs to 15 residues. Germline CDR1 and CDR2: SGDLS and YYNGEE. V lost 4 bases, J lost 0 bases, and 7 bases stayed unmatched. The CDR3 nucleotides read TGTGCCAGCAGCCTAGGACAGGCTCCCTCCTACGAGCAGTACTTC. This gives the protein CASSLGQAPSYEQYF.

This rearrangement joins TRBV5-1 to TRBJ1-1; possible D gene TRBD1, 6 bases. V was clipped by 0 bases and J by 1 base, with 10 bases between them. CDR1 SGHRS and CDR2 YFSETQ come from the germline V gene. The CDR3 has 15 amino acids. The CDR3 DNA sequence: TGCGCCAGCAGCTTGGACAGGGCTGGGAACACTGAAGCTTTCTTT. It encodes CASSLDRAGNTEAFF.

The genes are TRBV21-1 and TRBJ1-5. TRBV21-1 has pseudogene status. The CDR3 has 19 residues. The CDR3 loop reads CASSIGSEGGTYSNQPQHF. CDR3 bases: TGTGCCAGCAGCATCGGGTCAGAGGGGGGAACCTATAGCAATCAGCCCCAGCATTTT.

V gene TRBV6-1 combines with J gene TRBJ2-1; perhaps D is TRBD1 or TRBD2 (6 bases each). In germline, CDR1 is MNHNS, CDR2 SASEGT. The CDR3 totals 11 residues. V shed 10 bases and J shed 4 bases, with 8 bases lying between them. The CDR3 sequence: CATGAYNEQFF. The CDR3 DNA reads TGTGCCACGGGGGCTTACAATGAGCAGTTCTTC.

This chain uses TRBV4-2 with TRBJ1-5, with D possibly matching TRBD1 (5 bases). The CDR3 has 17 amino acids. CDR1 and CDR2 from the germline V gene are LGHNA and YNFKEQ. The ends were cut back, 4 bases at V and 5 bases at J, with 21 bases in the middle. DNA for the CDR3: TGTGCCAGCAGCCGGGGAGGGGAGGGACTTCCATATCAGCCCCAGCATTTT. This encodes CASSRGGEGLPYQPQHF.

The V call is TRBV11-2, the J call TRBJ2-6; no reliable D call. This CDR3 has 12 amino acids. V dropped 4 bases and J dropped 15 bases, with 13 bases sitting between them. Germline V CDR1 and CDR2: SGHAT, FQNNGV. The CDR3 DNA reads as TGTGCCAGCAGCTGGACCAACGGAGACCTGACTTTC. Translating it yields CASSWTNGDLTF.

The V and J genes are TRBV29-1 and TRBJ2-2; the match to TRBD2 covers 7 bases. CDR1 and CDR2 (germline): SQVTM, ANQGSEA. The CDR3 totals 17 residues. With 5 bases clipped from V and 6 bases from J, the junction kept 18 bases outside the gene matches. In DNA, the CDR3 is TGCAGCGTTTTGGAGGGCGGGCTAGCGGTCCCGGCCGGGGAGCTGTTTTTT. This sequence encodes CSVLEGGLAVPAGELFF.

A remark on this clone: Within the sample, other DNA sequences also encode this same CDR3. The DNA for the CDR3 is TGTGCCAGCAGTCTGCCAGGGTCCTACGAGCAGTACTTC. Its protein product is CASSLPGSYEQYF. V and J are TRBV27 and TRBJ2-7; the D gene is possibly TRBD1 (5 bases). In germline, CDR1 is MNHEY, CDR2 SMNVEV (reference sequence). The CDR3 has 13 residues. The V end was cut by 5 bases, the J end by 1 base, with 9 bases between.

This clone occurred once. J is TRBJ2-1 and V is TRBV6-5; D perhaps matches TRBD1 (6 bases). This CDR3 contains 15 residues. Trimming stripped 1 base from V and 8 bases from J, with 15 bases between. Germline loops: CDR1 MNHEY, CDR2 SVGAGI. CDR3 loop: CASSYFRGRFDEQFF. The CDR3 bases are TGTGCCAGCAGTTACTTCAGGGGCCGGTTTGATGAGCAGTTCTTC.

V is TRBV29-1 and J is TRBJ1-2; D gene ambiguous. The CDR3 totals 15 residues. Trimming pared 0 bases from V and 4 bases from J, leaving 15 bases between. In germline, CDR1 is SQVTM, CDR2 ANQGSEA. The CDR3 region is CSVEDSSIPFYGYTF. The CDR3 DNA follows: TGCAGCGTTGAAGACAGCTCAATCCCCTTCTATGGCTACACCTTC.

This clone was counted a single time. The chain recombines TRBV25-1 with TRBJ2-7; 9 bases map to TRBD2. In germline, CDR1 is MGHDK, CDR2 SYGVNS. The CDR3 length is 14 residues. V was pared by 5 bases and J by 2 bases, with 4 bases of the junction left unmatched. DNA of the CDR3: TGTGCCAGCAGTACTAGCGGGCCTACCTACGAGCAGTACTTC. This translates into CASSTSGPTYEQYF.

This chain connects TRBV2 to TRBJ2-7, with TRBD2 identical over 9 bases. CDR1 is SNHLY, CDR2 FYNNEI, per germline. The length of the CDR3 is 15 residues. Unmatched junction bases numbered 11, after V lost 6 bases and J lost 5 bases. CDR3 DNA: TGTGCCAGCAGAGCTTTAGCGGGAGAGTGGGACGAGCAGTACTTC. Residues: CASRALAGEWDEQYF.

V is TRBV7-9 and J is TRBJ2-5; D gene ambiguous. Per the germline V gene, CDR1 is SEHNR and CDR2 is FQNEAQ (reference sequence). Trimming left V 5 bases short and J 1 base short, with 14 bases between. The CDR3 extends over 15 amino acids. This CDR3 reads CASSERQLFQETQYF. The CDR3, as DNA: TGTGCCAGCAGCGAGAGACAACTCTTCCAAGAGACCCAGTACTTC. Combining the CDR3 with reference TRBV7-9 and TRBJ2-5 gives the whole variable domain DTGVSQNPRHKITKRGQNVTFRCDPISEHNRLYWYRQTLGQGPEFLTYFQNEAQLEKSRLLSDRFSAERPKGSFSTLEIQRTEQGDSAMYLCASSERQLFQETQYFGPGTRLLVL.

The gene calls are TRBV2 and TRBJ2-5; weak D call: TRBD1 (6 bases). V lost 4 bases, J lost 1 base, and 13 bases lay in between. In germline, CDR1 is SNHLY, CDR2 FYNNEI. The CDR3 runs 15 residues. The CDR3 DNA reads TGTGCCAGCAGTGGAACCGGGACACCCCAAGAGACCCAGTACTTC. The encoded protein is CASSGTGTPQETQYF.